One TCR beta chain is described in this entry. In the authors' workflow: Amplification of reference gene primers provided the estimated nucleated cell counts. Assay: immunoSEQ multiplex PCR; the TCRdb copy retains only in-frame clones and omits some. V and J calls and clone size are copied from that table; D and trimming were computed from the DNA. The sample has approximately 74,000 clones; around 77% are singletons. The data were obtained in a study of blood T cell repertoires in COVID-19. Looking at the study overall: Samples of COVID-19 (acute and convalescent) were obtained from the United States, Italy and Spain. The cDNA or gDNA used as material had been derived from T cells, B-cell-depleted T cells, or PBMCs.

The V end was cut by 5 bases, the J end by 4 bases, with 17 bases between. CDR1 is SNHLY, CDR2 FYNNEI, per germline. This CDR3 is 15 amino acids long. This chain uses TRBV2 with TRBJ1-1, with D perhaps TRBD1 (6 bases). The sequencing input was peripheral blood. The sequence derives from a man aged 60 to 75 with acute or convalescent COVID-19. CDR3 amino acids: CASSLRQVTFTEAFF. CDR3 DNA sequence: TGTGCCAGCAGTCTGAGACAGGTTACTTTCACTGAAGCTTTCTTT.